These 8 T cell receptor beta chains came from one sample sequenced in a study of T cell changes during pregnancy in multiple sclerosis. Sequencing was performed with immunoSEQ multiplex PCR; in TCRdb, only in-frame clones are kept and a portion is missing. The sample has around 55,000 clones, roughly 93% seen once; the top ten hold less than 4.5%. The material sequenced was CD8+ T cells from peripheral blood mononuclear cells, taken in the second trimester of pregnancy. The receptors were sampled from a female donor with multiple sclerosis, enrolled in a pregnancy study.

This clone was observed a few times. The genes are TRBV7-9 and TRBJ2-5, with D tentatively TRBD1 (6 bases). CDR3 length equals 13 residues. CDR1 is SEHNR, CDR2 FQNEAQ, per germline (reference sequence). The ends were cut back, 5 bases at V and 4 bases at J, with 11 bases in the middle. In nucleotides, the CDR3 is TGTGCCAGCAGCCCCAGGGGCGGAGAGACCCAGTACTTC. This gives the protein CASSPRGGETQYF. The full variable domain, its missing parts supplied by reference TRBV7-9 and TRBJ2-5, is DTGVSQNPRHKITKRGQNVTFRCDPISEHNRLYWYRQTLGQGPEFLTYFQNEAQLEKSRLLSDRFSAERPKGSFSTLEIQRTEQGDSAMYLCASSPRGGETQYFGPGTRLLVL.

The chain employs TRBV28 and TRBJ2-5; 11 bases fit TRBD2. Trimming removed 6 bases from V and 1 base from J; junction bases left unmatched: 7. Germline V lookup: CDR1 MDHEN, CDR2 SYDVKM. The CDR3 is made up of 16 amino acids. CDR3 sequence (DNA): TGTGCCAGCAGGTCCCTGGGACTAGCGGTCCAAGAGACCCAGTACTTC. Translation gives CASRSLGLAVQETQYF.

The gene calls are TRBV4-1 and TRBJ2-1, with D perhaps TRBD2 (6 bases). V gave up 0 bases and J gave up 8 bases, with 17 bases separating them. The CDR3 covers 16 residues. The V gene's germline CDR1 is MGHRA and CDR2 YSYEKL. CDR3 in DNA: TGCGCCAGCAGCCAAGAGTTGGGACTCGTTGGGGATGAGCAGTTCTTC. It yields the protein CASSQELGLVGDEQFF.

The gene calls are TRBV6-4 and TRBJ2-3, with TRBD2 matching over 9 bases. This CDR3 is built from 17 residues. Germline CDR1 MRHNA, CDR2 SNTAGT. V lost 0 bases and J lost 1; bases outside the gene matches: 5. CDR3 DNA: TGTGCCAGCAGTGACTCCCCCGCGGGGGGGGGCACAGATACGCAGTATTTT. Amino acids: CASSDSPAGGGTDTQYF.

J is TRBJ1-4 and V is TRBV5-5, with TRBD1 matching 10 bases. The J segment lost 6 bases and the V segment lost 4 bases, leaving 3 bases of the junction unmatched. This CDR3 contains 14 residues. CDR1 SGHKS and CDR2 YYEKEE come from the germline V gene (reference sequence). As DNA, the CDR3 is TGTGCCAGCAGCGGGACAGGGGAGGATGAAAAACTGTTTTTT. It is translated as CASSGTGEDEKLFF.

The chain is built from TRBV5-1 and TRBJ1-1; D unresolved. The CDR3 has 14 amino acids. The V gene's germline CDR1 is SGHRS and CDR2 YFSETQ. Trimming cost V 1 base and J 1 base, with 8 bases left between them. CDR3 region: CASSLYGRNTEAFF. The CDR3 region has the DNA TGCGCCAGCAGCTTGTATGGCAGGAACACTGAAGCTTTCTTT.

This chain uses TRBV27 with TRBJ2-3; 9 positions agree with TRBD2. V shed 6 bases and J 4 bases; nucleotides not matched to a gene: 2. CDR1 and CDR2 from the germline V gene are MNHEY and SMNVEV (reference sequence). The CDR3 spans 13 residues. The CDR3 reads CASRLAGSDTQYF. DNA for the CDR3: TGTGCCAGCAGGCTAGCGGGGTCAGATACGCAGTATTTT.

The chain couples TRBV18 to TRBJ1-3; D remains ambiguous. This CDR3 spans 14 amino acids. Germline assignment: CDR1 KGHSH and CDR2 LQKENI. V was cut by 5 bases and J by 0 bases, with 8 bases left in between. CDR3 residues: CASSSDNSGNTIYF. CDR3 bases: TGTGCCAGCTCATCTGACAACTCTGGAAACACCATATATTTT.